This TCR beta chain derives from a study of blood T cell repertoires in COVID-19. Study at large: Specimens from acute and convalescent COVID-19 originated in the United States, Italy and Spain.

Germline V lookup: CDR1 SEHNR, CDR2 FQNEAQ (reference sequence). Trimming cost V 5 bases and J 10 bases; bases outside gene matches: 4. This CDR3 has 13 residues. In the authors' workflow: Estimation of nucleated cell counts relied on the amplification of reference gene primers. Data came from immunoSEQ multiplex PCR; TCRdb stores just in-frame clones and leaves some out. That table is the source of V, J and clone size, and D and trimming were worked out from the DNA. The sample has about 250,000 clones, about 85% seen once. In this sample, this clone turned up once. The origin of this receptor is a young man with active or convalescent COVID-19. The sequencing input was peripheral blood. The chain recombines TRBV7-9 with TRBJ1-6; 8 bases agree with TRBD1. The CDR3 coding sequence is TGTGCCAGCAGCCAGGGGGCCGGGTCACCCCTCCACTTT. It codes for CASSQGAGSPLHF.